This TCR beta chain came from a study of spatial heterogeneity in lung cancer. Study information: Alpha-chain sequences were consistently detected less often than beta-chain sequences. The study's findings and limits: The number of expanded tumor alpha and beta chains correlated with mutation number.

At least ten counts were recorded for this clonotype. The antigen is undetermined. One junction end does not reproduce the germline sequence, and a read error may be involved. TCRdb reanalysed the 5' RACE reads using MiXCR and keeps one entry per CDR3 protein. The table lists 13,000 or so distinct CDR3 sequences, approximately 5.5% of them singletons. The CDR3 has 13 amino acids. Per the germline V gene, CDR1 is ENHRY and CDR2 is SYGVKD. This sample's time point: sample taken at primary tumor resection. Tumor, nontumor lung or frozen PBMC supplied whole RNA, sequenced without sorting. The clonotype was recovered from a male donor with early-stage non-small cell lung cancer. The V gene is TRBV10-3, the J gene TRBJ2-5; 8 bases fit TRBD1. The material sequenced was lung tumor tissue, taken at surgery. The CDR3 region is CASQGGGGETRYF. CDR3 nucleotides: TGTGCCTCACAGGGGGGCGGCGGAGAGACCCGGTACTTC.